This T cell receptor (beta chain) was recorded in a study of radiotherapy plus CTLA-4 blockade in lung cancer. The CDR3 is made up of 17 amino acids. The V gene lost 4 bases and the J gene lost 0 bases, with 19 bases spanning the gap. Germline V gene lookup returns CDR1 SGHRS and CDR2 YFSETQ. Data came from immunoSEQ multiplex PCR; TCRdb stores just in-frame clones and leaves some out. The sample carries 34,000 or so clones, 70% to 80% recorded once. The clonotype comes from a human donor with non-small cell lung cancer that progressed on radiotherapy plus ipilimumab. This specimen was peripheral blood, taken from a patient treated with radiotherapy plus ipilimumab. This chain links TRBV5-1 with TRBJ1-1, with D perhaps matching TRBD1 (6 bases). CDR3 bases: TGCGCCAGCAGCCCTGGAGGGGGTTCACCCATGAACACTGAAGCTTTCTTT. Amino acid sequence: CASSPGGGSPMNTEAFF.